Below, one TCR beta chain is given with its context. This sample is drawn from a study of radiotherapy plus CTLA-4 blockade in lung cancer. Sequencing was performed with immunoSEQ multiplex PCR; in TCRdb, only in-frame clones are kept and a portion is missing. The repertoire holds around 49,000 clones, with 70% to 90% as singletons. Trimming pared 4 bases from V and 8 bases from J, leaving 15 bases between. The germline V gene has CDR1 SGHRS and CDR2 YFSETQ. The CDR3 is 14 amino acids. This clonotype was obtained from a human donor with non-small cell lung cancer whose response to radiotherapy plus ipilimumab could not be evaluated. Source: peripheral blood, taken from a patient treated with radiotherapy plus ipilimumab. The V call is TRBV5-1, the J call TRBJ1-4; D is possibly TRBD1 (5 bases). CDR3 in amino acids: CASSQRPGGEKLFF. The CDR3 DNA reads as TGCGCCAGCAGCCAAAGACCCGGGGGGGAAAAACTGTTTTTT.